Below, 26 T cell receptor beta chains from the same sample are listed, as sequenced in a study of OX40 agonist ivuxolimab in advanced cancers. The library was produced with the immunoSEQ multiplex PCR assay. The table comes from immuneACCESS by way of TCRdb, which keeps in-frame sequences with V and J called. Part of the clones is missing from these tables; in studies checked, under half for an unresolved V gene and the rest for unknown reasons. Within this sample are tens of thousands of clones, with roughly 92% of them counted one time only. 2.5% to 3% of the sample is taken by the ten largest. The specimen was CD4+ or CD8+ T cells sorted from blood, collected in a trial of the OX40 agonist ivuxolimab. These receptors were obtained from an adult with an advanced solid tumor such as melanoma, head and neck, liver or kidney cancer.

CDR3 sequence (DNA): TGTGCCAGCAGTTACCGGCGCGGCTACGAGCAGTACTTC. Its translation is CASSYRRGYEQYF. The genes are TRBV6-5 and TRBJ2-7; D unclear. Germline-derived CDR1 and CDR2 are MNHEY and SVGAGI. The CDR3 runs to 13 residues. The ends were cut back, 2 bases at V and 3 bases at J, with 8 bases in the middle.

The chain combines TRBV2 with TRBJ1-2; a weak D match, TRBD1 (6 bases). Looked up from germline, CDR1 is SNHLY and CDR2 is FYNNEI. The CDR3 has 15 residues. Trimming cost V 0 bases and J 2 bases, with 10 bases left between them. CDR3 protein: CASSEARGTNYGYTF. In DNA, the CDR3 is TGTGCCAGCAGTGAAGCGAGGGGGACCAACTATGGCTACACCTTC.

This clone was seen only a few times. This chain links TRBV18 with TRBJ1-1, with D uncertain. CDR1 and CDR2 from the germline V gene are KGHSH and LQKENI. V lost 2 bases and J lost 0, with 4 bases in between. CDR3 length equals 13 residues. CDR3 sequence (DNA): TGTGCCAGCTCACCAACAGTGAACACTGAAGCTTTCTTT. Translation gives CASSPTVNTEAFF.

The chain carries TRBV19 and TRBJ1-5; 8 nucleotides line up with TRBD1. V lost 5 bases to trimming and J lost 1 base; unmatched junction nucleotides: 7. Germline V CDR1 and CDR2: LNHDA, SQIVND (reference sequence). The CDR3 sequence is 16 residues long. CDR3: CASSPDRGGSNQPQHF. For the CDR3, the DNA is TGTGCCAGTAGTCCCGACAGGGGTGGGAGCAATCAGCCCCAGCATTTT.

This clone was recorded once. CDR3 in amino acids: CASTGLAGGETQYF. CDR3 in DNA: TGTGCCAGCACTGGACTAGCGGGAGGGGAGACCCAGTACTTC. The rearrangement joins TRBV6-5 to TRBJ2-5; the match to TRBD2 covers 15 bases. With V trimmed by 7 bases and J by 5 bases, 2 bases remained unmatched. This CDR3 is built from 14 residues. The germline CDR1 and CDR2 sequences are MNHEY and SVGAGI.

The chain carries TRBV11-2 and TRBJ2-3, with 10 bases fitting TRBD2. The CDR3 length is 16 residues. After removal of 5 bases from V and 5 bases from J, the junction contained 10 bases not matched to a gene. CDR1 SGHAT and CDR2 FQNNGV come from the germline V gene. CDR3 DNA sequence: TGTGCCAGCAGCGCCGAGGGAGCGGGGGGGCTAGATACGCAGTATTTT. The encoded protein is CASSAEGAGGLDTQYF.

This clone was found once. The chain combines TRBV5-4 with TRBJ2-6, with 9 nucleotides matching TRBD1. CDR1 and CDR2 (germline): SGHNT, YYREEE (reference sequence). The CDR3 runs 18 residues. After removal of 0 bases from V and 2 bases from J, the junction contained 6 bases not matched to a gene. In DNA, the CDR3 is TGTGCCAGCAGCTTGGGGAGGACAGGGGAAACTGGGGCCAACGTCCTGACTTTC. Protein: CASSLGRTGETGANVLTF.

The CDR3 nucleotides are TGTGCCACCAGCAGTGGGGGGAGCTCCTACAATGAGCAGTTCTTC. Protein sequence: CATSSGGSSYNEQFF. The chain uses TRBV15 and TRBJ2-1; possible D gene TRBD2, 6 bases. Germline-derived CDR1 and CDR2 are LNHNV and YYDKDF (reference sequence). Trimming took 3 bases from V and 0 from J, leaving 9 bases between them. There are 15 residues in the CDR3.

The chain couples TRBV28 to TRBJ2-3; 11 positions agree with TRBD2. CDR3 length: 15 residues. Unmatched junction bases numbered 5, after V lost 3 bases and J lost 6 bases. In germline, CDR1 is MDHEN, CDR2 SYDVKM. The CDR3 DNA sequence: TGTGCCAGCAGTTTTGCTAGCGGGAGGATGGATACGCAGTATTTT. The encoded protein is CASSFASGRMDTQYF.

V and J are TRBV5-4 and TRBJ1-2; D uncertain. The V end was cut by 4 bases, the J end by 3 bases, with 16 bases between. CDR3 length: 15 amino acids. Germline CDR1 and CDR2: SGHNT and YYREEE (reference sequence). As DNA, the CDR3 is TGTGCCAGCAGCCTCGGGAGCGGTGCTGACTATGGCTACACCTTC. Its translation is CASSLGSGADYGYTF.

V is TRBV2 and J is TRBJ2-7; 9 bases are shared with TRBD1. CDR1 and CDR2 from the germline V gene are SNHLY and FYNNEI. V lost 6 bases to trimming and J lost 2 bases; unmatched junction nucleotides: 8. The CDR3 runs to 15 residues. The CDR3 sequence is CASRELGTGTYEQYF. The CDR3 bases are TGTGCCAGCAGGGAATTAGGGACAGGGACCTACGAGCAGTACTTC.

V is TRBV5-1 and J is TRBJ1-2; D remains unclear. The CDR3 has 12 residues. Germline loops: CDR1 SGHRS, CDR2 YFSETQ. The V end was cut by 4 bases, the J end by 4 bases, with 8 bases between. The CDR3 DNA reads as TGCGCCAGCAGCCTTGACACCTATGGCTACACCTTC. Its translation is CASSLDTYGYTF. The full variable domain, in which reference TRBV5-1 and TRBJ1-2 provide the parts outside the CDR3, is KAGVTQTPRYLIKTRGQQVTLSCSPISGHRSVSWYQQTPGQGLQFLFEYFSETQRNKGNFPGRFSGRQFSNSRSEMNVSTLELGDSALYLCASSLDTYGYTFGSGTRLTVV.

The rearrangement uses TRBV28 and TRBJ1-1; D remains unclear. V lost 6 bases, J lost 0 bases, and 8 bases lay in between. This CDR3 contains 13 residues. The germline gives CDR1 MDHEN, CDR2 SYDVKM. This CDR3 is CASSWALNTEAFF. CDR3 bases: TGTGCCAGCAGCTGGGCCTTGAACACTGAAGCTTTCTTT.

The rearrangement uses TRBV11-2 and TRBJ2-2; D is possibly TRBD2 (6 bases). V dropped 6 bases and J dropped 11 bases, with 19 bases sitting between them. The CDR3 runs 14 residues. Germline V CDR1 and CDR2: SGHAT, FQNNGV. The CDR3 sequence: CASSLAWLDPELFF. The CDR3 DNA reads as TGTGCCAGCAGTCTAGCGTGGTTGGATCCTGAGCTGTTTTTT.

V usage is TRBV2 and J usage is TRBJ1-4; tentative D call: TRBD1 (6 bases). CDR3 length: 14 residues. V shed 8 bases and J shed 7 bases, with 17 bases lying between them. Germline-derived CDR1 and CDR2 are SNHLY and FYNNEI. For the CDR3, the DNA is TGTGCCAGCGCCGGGCAGGGGCTGTTTGAAAAACTGTTTTTT. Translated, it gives CASAGQGLFEKLFF. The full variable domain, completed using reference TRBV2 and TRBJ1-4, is EPEVTQTPSHQVTQMGQEVILRCVPISNHLYFYWYRQILGQKVEFLVSFYNNEISEKSEIFDDQFSVERPDGSNFTLKIRSTKLEDSAMYFCASAGQGLFEKLFFGSGTQLSVL.

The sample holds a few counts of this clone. The CDR3 DNA reads as TGTGCCAGCAGTGGACAGGACGGGGCAGATACGCAGTATTTT. Its protein is CASSGQDGADTQYF. The chain combines TRBV2 with TRBJ2-3, with a possible D match to TRBD1 (6 bases). The CDR3 has 14 residues. The V gene lost 4 bases and the J gene lost 4 bases, with 12 bases spanning the gap. Germline CDR1 SNHLY, CDR2 FYNNEI.

The chain's CDR3 is CASQLENTGELFF. CDR3 DNA sequence: TGCGCCAGCCAACTAGAGAACACCGGGGAGCTGTTTTTT. This rearrangement joins TRBV5-1 to TRBJ2-2, with D perhaps matching TRBD2 (5 bases). This CDR3 contains 13 residues. Germline CDR1 reads SGHRS; CDR2 reads YFSETQ. V lost 7 bases and J 1 base, leaving 8 bases between the germline ends.

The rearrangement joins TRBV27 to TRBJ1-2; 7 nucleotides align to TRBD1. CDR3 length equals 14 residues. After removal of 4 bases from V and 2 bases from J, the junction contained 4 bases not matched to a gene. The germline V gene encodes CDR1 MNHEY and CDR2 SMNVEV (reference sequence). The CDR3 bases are TGTGCCAGCAGTTCCGGGACAGTCAACTATGGCTACACCTTC. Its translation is CASSSGTVNYGYTF.

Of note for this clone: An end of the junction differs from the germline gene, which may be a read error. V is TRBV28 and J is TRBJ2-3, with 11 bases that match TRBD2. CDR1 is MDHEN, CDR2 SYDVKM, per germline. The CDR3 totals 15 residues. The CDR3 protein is CASSSSGRPPDTQYF. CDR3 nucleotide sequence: TGTGCCAGTTCTTCTAGCGGGAGGCCGCCAGACACGCAGTATTTT.

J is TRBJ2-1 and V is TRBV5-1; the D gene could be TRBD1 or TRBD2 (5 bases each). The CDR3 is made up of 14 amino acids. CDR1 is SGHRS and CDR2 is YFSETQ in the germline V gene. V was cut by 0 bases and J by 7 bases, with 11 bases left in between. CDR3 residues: CASSLGGARNEQFF. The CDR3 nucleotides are TGCGCCAGCAGCTTGGGAGGGGCGAGGAATGAGCAGTTCTTC.

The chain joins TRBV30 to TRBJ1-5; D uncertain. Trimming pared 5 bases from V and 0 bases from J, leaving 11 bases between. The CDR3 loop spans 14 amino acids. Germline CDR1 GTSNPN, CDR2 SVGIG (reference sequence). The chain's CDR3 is CAWGVAYSNQPQHF. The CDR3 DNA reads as TGTGCCTGGGGGGTGGCTTATAGCAATCAGCCCCAGCATTTT.

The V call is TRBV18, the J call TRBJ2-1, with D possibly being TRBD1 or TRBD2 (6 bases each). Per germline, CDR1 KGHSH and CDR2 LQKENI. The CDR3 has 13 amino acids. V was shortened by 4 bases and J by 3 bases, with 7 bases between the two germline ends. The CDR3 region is CASSQGGYNEQFF. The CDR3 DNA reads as TGTGCCAGCTCACAGGGGGGCTACAATGAGCAGTTCTTC.

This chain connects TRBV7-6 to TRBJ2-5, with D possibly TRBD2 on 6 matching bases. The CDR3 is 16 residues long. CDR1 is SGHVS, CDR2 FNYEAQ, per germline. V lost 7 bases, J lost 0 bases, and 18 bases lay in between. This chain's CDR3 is CASTITGGTYQETQYF. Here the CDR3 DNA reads TGTGCCAGCACCATCACAGGAGGGACGTACCAAGAGACCCAGTACTTC.

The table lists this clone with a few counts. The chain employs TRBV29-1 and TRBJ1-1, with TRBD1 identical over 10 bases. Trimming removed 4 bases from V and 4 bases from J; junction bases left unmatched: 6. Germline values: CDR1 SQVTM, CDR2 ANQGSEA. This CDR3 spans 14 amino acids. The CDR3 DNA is TGCAGCGTTGTTCCGACAGGGGGCATCACTGAAGCTTTCTTT. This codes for CSVVPTGGITEAFF.

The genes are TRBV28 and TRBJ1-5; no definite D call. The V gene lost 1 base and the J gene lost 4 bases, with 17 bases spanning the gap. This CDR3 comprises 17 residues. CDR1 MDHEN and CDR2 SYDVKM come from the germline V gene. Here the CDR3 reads CASSLFGGKRRNQPQHF. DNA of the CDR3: TGTGCCAGCAGTTTATTCGGAGGGAAGAGGAGGAATCAGCCCCAGCATTTT. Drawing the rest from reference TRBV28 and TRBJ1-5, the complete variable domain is DVKVTQSSRYLVKRTGEKVFLECVQDMDHENMFWYRQDPGLGLRLIYFSYDVKMKEKGDIPEGYSVSREKKERFSLILESASTNQTSMYLCASSLFGGKRRNQPQHFGDGTRLSIL.

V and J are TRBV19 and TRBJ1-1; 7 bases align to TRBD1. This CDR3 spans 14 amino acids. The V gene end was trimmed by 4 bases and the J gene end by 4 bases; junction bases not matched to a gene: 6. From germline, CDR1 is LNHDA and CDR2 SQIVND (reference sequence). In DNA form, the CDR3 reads TGTGCCAGTAGTAACCGGGACAGAAGCACTGAAGCTTTCTTT. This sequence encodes CASSNRDRSTEAFF.